A single T cell receptor (beta chain) is shown here with its context. Its antigen remains unidentified. The data were taken from a study of cytotoxic CD8 clonotypes in ibrutinib-treated CLL. Findings of the study overall: Clonality at baseline surpassed age-matched healthy donors and tracked circulating CD8+ T-cell counts.

Here immunoSEQ multiplex PCR was the method, and the copy in TCRdb shows in-frame clones only, minus some. The table includes around 97,000 clones, 60% to 80% detected once. V lost 3 bases to trimming and J lost 4 bases; unmatched junction nucleotides: 6. The CDR3 runs to 14 residues. Germline-derived CDR1 and CDR2 are SGHRS and YFSETQ. The chain employs TRBV5-1 and TRBJ1-1, with 7 positions matching TRBD1. The specimen comprised PBMCs, sampled after 12 months of ibrutinib treatment. This TCR derives from a human donor with chronic lymphocytic leukemia. The CDR3 region has the DNA TGCGCCAGCAGCTCAACAGGGGTGGGCACTGAAGCTTTCTTT. Amino acids: CASSSTGVGTEAFF.